The T cell receptor (beta chain) described here comes from a study of CD8+ T cells in alopecia areata. Alopecia areata patients gave lesional scalp punch biopsies and peripheral blood samples. RNA was extracted and reverse transcribed into cDNA as the sequencing template. The repertoire was sequenced with immunoSEQ multiplex PCR; TCRdb's copy has only in-frame clones and lacks some. The sample consists of around 7,300 clones, about two thirds of them appearing once. V dropped 4 bases and J dropped 4 bases, with 8 bases sitting between them. This CDR3 contains 13 residues. Germline V lookup: CDR1 SGHDN, CDR2 FVKESK.

This chain links TRBV14 with TRBJ1-5; the D gene is possibly TRBD1 (5 bases). The sequenced sample was skin, obtained at week 0. This TCR was sampled from a human donor with alopecia areata. CDR3 sequence: CASSLDRNQPQHF. The CDR3 coding sequence is TGTGCCAGCAGCCTAGACAGAAATCAGCCCCAGCATTTT. The full variable domain, its missing parts supplied by reference TRBV14 and TRBJ1-5, is EAGVTQFPSHSVIEKGQTVTLRCDPISGHDNLYWYRRVMGKEIKFLLHFVKESKQDESGMPNNRFLAERTGGTYSTLKVQPAELEDSGVYFCASSLDRNQPQHFGDGTRLSIL.